These T cell receptor beta chains were read from a single sample in a study of T cell repertoires in cytomegalovirus infection. TCRdb processed the reads anew with MiXCR; each CDR3 protein has one entry. The sample has 300,000 to 400,000 distinct CDR3 sequences; more than 8% are singletons. The sequenced material came from PBMCs. Receptor source: a human donor in good health (CMV status not recorded). Some clones in this sample may be carry-over from other donors' samples. CDR3s include the opening cysteine and the closing phenylalanine or tryptophan. D genes are given only for firm matches. Size is stated for part of the rows, as once, few or many counts, or as a class when the clone is expanded.

>NA|TRBJ1-2|few|TRBV7-2
CASSLNGGGADYGYTF
TGTGCCAGCAGCCTGAACGGCGGAGGGGCTGACTATGGCTACACCTTC
>TRBD1|TRBJ2-5|many|TRBV6-6
CASGLTGYQETQYF
TGTGCCAGCGGGCTGACAGGGTATCAAGAGACCCAGTACTTC
>NA|TRBJ1-5|few|TRBV15
CATSRDWQGAQPQHF
TGTGCCACCAGCAGAGATTGGCAGGGAGCCCAGCCCCAGCATTTT
>NA|TRBJ1-6|few|TRBV19
CASTAGLQPLHF
TGTGCCAGTACCGCCGGACTGCAACCCCTCCACTTT
>TRBD1|TRBJ2-7|many|TRBV12-3/TRBV12-4
CASSWDRGEQYF
TGTGCCAGCAGTTGGGACAGGGGCGAGCAGTACTTC
>NA|TRBJ2-1|many|TRBV7-2
CASALLTNEQFF
TGTGCCAGCGCCCTTTTGACCAATGAGCAGTTCTTC
>NA|TRBJ1-3|few|TRBV20-1
CSAPKPFSGNTIYF
TGCAGTGCCCCCAAACCCTTCTCTGGAAACACCATATATTTT
>NA|TRBJ2-2|few|TRBV6-5
CASSPLGLGELFF
TGTGCCAGCAGCCCCCTGGGGTTAGGGGAGCTGTTTTTT
>TRBD2|TRBJ2-7|NA|TRBV6-2/TRBV6-3
CASSYGGGGRYEQYF
TGTGCCAGCAGTTACGGCGGGGGGGGTCGCTACGAGCAGTACTTC
>NA|TRBJ2-7|many|TRBV6-1
CASSKMPDFNQVQYF
TGTGCCAGCAGTAAAATGCCGGACTTCAACCAGGTGCAGTACTTC
>NA|TRBJ2-5|many|TRBV7-9
CASSLVSLGMETQYF
TGTGCCAGCAGCTTAGTCTCGCTAGGGATGGAGACCCAGTACTTC
>TRBD1|TRBJ1-1|many|TRBV28
CASSLPAGVQGKNTEAFF
TGTGCCAGCAGCCTCCCAGCGGGGGTACAGGGGAAGAACACTGAAGCTTTCTTT
>TRBD2|TRBJ2-7|many|TRBV7-2
CASSLSAGSGSSYEQYF
TGTGCCAGCAGCCTGTCAGCGGGGAGCGGGAGCTCCTACGAGCAGTACTTC
>NA|TRBJ2-7|NA|TRBV7-3
CASSLNTSYEQYF
TGTGCCAGCAGCTTAAACACGAGCTACGAGCAGTACTTC
>TRBD2|TRBJ2-7|NA|TRBV9
CASSVSGDLDYEQYF
TGTGCCAGCAGCGTAAGCGGGGATCTGGACTACGAGCAGTACTTC
>NA|TRBJ2-1|NA|TRBV14
CASSQEITPYNEQFF
TGTGCCAGCAGCCAAGAGATTACCCCATACAATGAGCAGTTCTTC
>NA|TRBJ1-5|NA|TRBV20-1
CSARERRQGPYSNQPQHF
TGCAGTGCTAGAGAAAGGAGGCAGGGCCCTTATAGCAATCAGCCCCAGCATTTT
>NA|TRBJ2-4|many|TRBV28
CASSQGGGGDIQYF
TGTGCCAGCAGTCAAGGCGGAGGAGGAGACATTCAGTACTTC
>NA|TRBJ2-1|many|TRBV6-5
CASSSGRGVKNEQFF
TGTGCCAGCAGTTCAGGCAGGGGTGTTAAAAATGAGCAGTTCTTC
>NA|TRBJ2-2|few|TRBV5-1
CASRYEGLNTGELFF
TGCGCCAGCAGATACGAGGGTTTAAACACCGGGGAGCTGTTTTTT
>TRBD2|TRBJ2-7|many|TRBV7-2
CASSLNRGDYEQYF
TGTGCCAGCAGCTTGAATCGGGGGGACTACGAGCAGTACTTC
>TRBD2|TRBJ2-1|few|TRBV5-1
CASSLRASGGHNEQFF
TGCGCCAGCAGCCTTCGTGCTAGCGGGGGACACAATGAGCAGTTCTTC
>NA|TRBJ2-3|NA|TRBV14
CASSQDPHSVATQYF
TGTGCCAGCAGCCAAGACCCCCATTCCGTGGCTACGCAGTATTTT